There are many counts of the clone carrying this T cell receptor (beta chain). Its antigen is currently unknown. Alongside a J-beta primer mix, a sample-barcoded 5' primer served in a second PCR lasting 7 to 11 cycles. TCRdb passed the 5' RACE reads through MiXCR, listing each CDR3 protein once. This sample has 600,000 or so distinct CDR3 sequences; about 30% occur once, and the top ten carry 15% to 18%. This sample stems from a study of blood T cells in healthy people across ages. Study-level findings and limits: Long-lived and aged donors differed, with more naive CD4+ cells and higher diversity in the long-lived.

Germline assignment: CDR1 DFQATT and CDR2 SNEGSKA (reference sequence). The CDR3 loop spans 15 amino acids. Trimming removed 1 base from V and 4 bases from J; junction bases left unmatched: 5. Sequencing input: blood. This chain connects TRBV20-1 to TRBJ2-7, with 12 bases that match TRBD2. This sequence originates from a woman older than 75 in good health. The CDR3 reads CSARGPSGGAYEQYF. DNA for the CDR3: TGCAGTGCTAGAGGTCCTAGCGGGGGGGCTTACGAGCAGTACTTC.